Here is one T cell receptor (beta chain) with its context. The target of this receptor is not known. No much larger clonotype is one base removed from it; base qualities were not supplied. The sample belongs to a study of vaccination effects on CD4 cells after COVID-19 (dated by TCRdb to between 2021 and 2023). About the study as a whole: In the ViraFEST assay, PBMC were stimulated with viral peptide pools, and antigen-specific CD4+ T cell clonotypes were then identified by expansion using TCR sequencing. The full study included over 8 COVID-19 convalescent patients and several SARS-CoV-2-naive healthy vaccine recipients. Cultures from other donors in the study were sequenced with the Oncomine TCR Beta short-read assay on an Illumina iSeq 100. The study compared SARS-CoV-2 spike-specific CD4+ TCR repertoires before and after mRNA vaccination in COVID-19 convalescent patients and infection-naive vaccine recipients. Over 1.5 million PBMC per well were cultured with 8.5 to 10 ug/ml peptides in IMDM containing approximately 4.6% human AB serum, about 10 IU/ml IL-2 and gentamicin. Two doses of either the BNT162b2 or the mRNA-1273 mRNA SARS-CoV-2 vaccine were administered to participants.

The research as a whole found: Among healthy vaccine recipients, nearly all vaccine-induced clones were SARS-CoV-2 mono-reactive, and only 1 of 255 was cross-reactive with common cold coronaviruses. Only a small number of convalescent patients were included, and no early post-infection timepoints were available, which limited the study. Marked clonal contraction was observed in both infection-induced and vaccine-induced clones at late post-vaccination timepoints, consistent with waning T cell responses.

V is pared back by 4 bases and J by 0 bases, with 1 base lying between the germline termini. CDR1 and CDR2 (SGDLS, YYNGEE) derive from the germline V gene. The CDR3 holds 12 amino acids from the cysteine to the phenylalanine. Of all the DNA, just the CDR3 is kept, 36 bases in frame from base 1. The library was built by means of the immunoSEQ multiplex PCR assay. DNA from the cultured and isolated CD4+ T cells underwent TCR beta CDR3 sequencing. In the original analysis: Non-productive TCR sequences were removed, reads were trimmed to the CDR3 region, and CDR3s of at least 7 amino acids were retained. Antigen-specific clonotypes were identified with the MANAFEST web app by comparing expansion in peptide wells against reference cultures. Positive clones required FDR<0.05 expansion versus reference and all other wells, odds ratio above 5, and frequency above 0.1% in two replicate wells. Clonotypes significantly expanded in SARS-CoV-2 spike wells and in at least one common cold coronavirus spike condition were defined as cross-reactive. Using the stringdist R package, CDR3 similarity was measured by Levenshtein distance, and unrooted trees were constructed with ape in R 3.6.1. The table comes from immuneACCESS by way of TCRdb, which keeps in-frame sequences with V and J called. Part of the clones is missing from these tables; in studies checked, under half for an unresolved V gene and the rest for unknown reasons. V, J and clone size are those of that table, while D and trimming were read from the DNA. The sample table holds about 38,000 clones, of which over 80% were seen once. Together, the top ten hold under 3% of the sample.

After around eleven days of culture, CD4+ T cells were isolated with the EasySep CD4+ T cell isolation kit. The absence of prior SARS-CoV-2 infection in healthy vaccine recipients was confirmed by negative nucleocapsid antibodies before and after vaccination. Half of the culture medium was replaced with fresh IL-2-containing medium on days 3 and 7. Unless noted otherwise, every peptide stimulation condition was grown in triplicate wells. Using Ficoll-Paque Plus gradient centrifugation, PBMC were separated from whole blood and then either used fresh or cryopreserved at -140C. The QIAamp micro DNA kit was used to extract genomic DNA from the cultured CD4+ T cells.

Sequences were derived from CD4+ T cells from PBMCs cultured without peptide, sampled before COVID-19 vaccination. This clonotype was obtained from a human donor who received a COVID-19 vaccine. Recombination joined TRBV9 with TRBJ2-2, with the D segment identity uncertain. The nucleotide sequence reads as follows: TGTGCCAGCAGCCCGAACACCGGGGAGCTGTTTTTT. Translated, it gives CASSPNTGELFF.